This TCR beta chain is drawn from a study of breast tumors, draining lymph nodes, adjacent tissues. Findings of the study overall: Most tumor T cells seemingly derive from lymph node, then expand in tumor. Luminal-like breast cancer showed significantly greater tumor-nontumor repertoire similarity than basal-like breast cancer did. Tumor TCR diversity was below lymph nodes but above nontumor tissue.

To note about this clonotype: Its target is unknown. Just one base apart from a much larger clone, this may be a read error.

This CDR3 region has 19 residues. The germline CDR1 and CDR2 sequences are MGHRA and YSYEKL. MiXCR, applied by TCRdb to the multiplex PCR reads, yields one record per CDR3 protein. The sample holds 200,000 or so distinct CDR3 sequences; 31% are singletons and the top ten take 4.3%. The lymph nodes were axillary draining lymph nodes from breast cancer patients. The chain joins TRBV4-1 to TRBJ1-4; 7 bases are a match to TRBD1. Sequenced sample: axillary lymph node tissue. This TCR was sampled from a female donor with breast cancer. Some clones in this sample may be carry-over from other donors' samples. Here the CDR3 reads CASPQGGRGCIATNETLFF. In nucleotides, the CDR3 is TGCGCCAGCCCTCAAGGGGGCAGGGGGTGTATCGCAACTAATGAAACACTGTTTTTT.